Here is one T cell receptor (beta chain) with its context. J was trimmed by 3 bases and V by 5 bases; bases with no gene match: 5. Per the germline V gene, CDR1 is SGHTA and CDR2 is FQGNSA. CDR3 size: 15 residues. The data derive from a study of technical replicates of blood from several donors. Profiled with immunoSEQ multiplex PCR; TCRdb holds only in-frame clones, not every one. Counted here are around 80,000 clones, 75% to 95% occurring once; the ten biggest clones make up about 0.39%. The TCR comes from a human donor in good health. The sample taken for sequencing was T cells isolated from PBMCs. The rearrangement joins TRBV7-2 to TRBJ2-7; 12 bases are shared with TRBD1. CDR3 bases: TGTGCCAGCAGCATGCGGGACAGGGGGCTCTACGAGCAGTACTTC. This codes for CASSMRDRGLYEQYF.